A single TCR beta chain is shown here with its context. Its antigen is as yet unknown. This record comes from a study of early T cells in non-severe SARS-CoV-2 infection. Study-level information: Sequencing targeted bulk RNA from unsorted whole blood, leaving chains unpaired.

The TCR library protocol attached unique molecular identifiers to the individual cDNA molecules. TCRdb recomputed calls from the 5' RACE reads with MiXCR, one row per CDR3 protein. The sample yields about 69,000 distinct CDR3 sequences, approximately 15% seen once. Study-wide results and limits: Using VDJdb, the matching emphasized anti-spike CD8 responses while missing private and CD4 specificities.

This CDR3 is 14 amino acids long. V dropped 2 bases and J dropped 13 bases, with 18 bases sitting between them. CDR1 is MRHNA, CDR2 SNTAGT, per germline. The sample was whole blood. The source of this sequence is an adult who was a healthcare worker with PCR-confirmed SARS-CoV-2 infection or an uninfected control (not recorded which). V is TRBV6-4 and J is TRBJ2-1, with D maybe TRBD1 (6 bases). The CDR3 DNA reads TGTGCCAGCAGTGACGGCACAGGGAGAGGGGATCAGTTCTTC. Translation: CASSDGTGRGDQFF.